What follows is one T cell receptor beta chain and its context. There is no known antigen for this receptor. The record has no base qualities; no much larger clone is one base away. V is clipped by 3 bases and J by 0 bases, and the sequence between their germline boundaries is 9 bases long. CDR1 and CDR2, per the germline V gene, are MNHNS and SASEGT. The CDR3 has 15 amino acids, counting the end cysteine and phenylalanine. The retained sequence is limited to the CDR3, 45 bases, with the frame set at the first base. This sample was taken from a study of OX40 agonist ivuxolimab in advanced cancers. At the level of the whole study: The costimulatory receptor OX40 (CD134) was targeted by ivuxolimab, a fully human IgG2 agonistic monoclonal antibody. Intravenous ivuxolimab was administered to patients every 2 weeks at six dose levels: 0.01, 0.1, 0.3, 1.5, 3 and 10 mg/kg. Of the approximately 50 patients in dose escalation, some 20 had hepatocellular carcinoma, about 15 had melanoma, 9 had renal cell carcinoma and 9 had head and neck cancer. A male proportion of 75% to 85% and a mean age of approximately 62 years, ranging from about 23 to 79, were recorded for the dose-escalation cohort. Patients were allowed to have had prior anti-PD-1, anti-PD-L1 or anti-CTLA-4 therapy, and more than 30% of the dose-escalation patients had previously received checkpoint inhibitors. Three dose-escalation patients achieved partial responses, one with hepatocellular carcinoma and two with cutaneous melanoma. Peripheral TCRbeta sequencing aimed to test whether ivuxolimab altered TCR sequence diversity and caused clonal T-cell expansion. The paper covers the monotherapy dose-escalation part of the phase I ivuxolimab trial, which included N of about 50 patients.

Study-wide findings and limitations: After ivuxolimab, more expanded clones were found on average in CD8+ T cells than in CD4+ T cells. Partial responders in the 0.1-3.0 mg/kg groups had among the lowest normalized peripheral clonal expansion, especially among CD8+ T cells. Low levels of normalized T-cell clonal expansion were also seen in some patients who did not respond. At doses of 0.1 to 3.0 mg/kg, clonal expansion of both CD4+ and CD8+ T cells in blood was seen between baseline and week 6. Antigen specificity was not determined for the clonally expanded peripheral T cells.

The trial excluded patients who had a history of autoimmune disease or who were on systemic immunosuppression. Peripheral blood for TCR sequencing was drawn from every dose cohort at baseline, at cycle 4 day 1 and at cycle 7 day 1. The samples were drawn from a first-in-human, open-label, multicenter phase I dose-escalation trial of ivuxolimab. Adults with locally advanced or metastatic melanoma, renal cell, hepatocellular, or head and neck squamous cell carcinoma were enrolled in the trial. Before TCR sequencing, CD4+ T cells and CD8+ T cells were sorted from peripheral blood as separate populations. To sequence the TCRbeta CDR3 region, genomic DNA was isolated from the sorted cells. The immunoSEQ Assay was used to sequence the TCRbeta CDR3 regions. The clones in this table, taken by TCRdb from immuneACCESS, are in-frame only. Not every clone is retained; where verified, under half of the shortfall comes from an unresolved V gene, and the cause of the rest is unknown. This sample is represented by tens of thousands of clones; roughly nine tenths of them were singletons. The top ten clones comprise 4.9% of the sample.

The sequence derives from an adult with an advanced solid tumor such as melanoma, head and neck, liver or kidney cancer. The rearranged chain carries TRBV6-1 and TRBJ2-1, with no confidently assigned D gene. This sample comprised CD4+ or CD8+ T cells sorted from blood, obtained in a trial of the OX40 agonist ivuxolimab. DNA sequence: TGTGCCAGCAGTGATCGCCTGACCTCCTACAATGAGCAGTTCTTC. The translation is CASSDRLTSYNEQFF.